These 11 T cell receptor beta chains were all obtained from the same sample, sequenced in a study of control samples from healthy donors and cancer patients. Repertoires were generated with immunoSEQ multiplex PCR, while TCRdb's copy carries only in-frame clones and drops some. Of some 110,000 clones listed, 83% were seen once; the top ten hold 13%. Material: blood. Receptors originate from a woman aged 50 to 60 in good health.

The CDR3 region has the DNA TGTGCCACCAGTGATTTGCCTCTAGCGGGAGTCCCAGATACGCAGTATTTT. As protein: CATSDLPLAGVPDTQYF. The chain employs TRBV24-1 and TRBJ2-3; 10 nucleotides match TRBD2. Germline CDR1 is KGHDR and CDR2 is SFDVKD. This CDR3 comprises 17 residues. V dropped 0 bases and J dropped 4; count of bases not matched to a gene: 6.

V gene TRBV2 combines with J gene TRBJ2-5; 7 bases align to TRBD2. The CDR3 has 14 residues. Looked up from germline, CDR1 is SNHLY and CDR2 is FYNNEI. Trimming took 6 bases from V and 4 from J; bases not matched to a gene: 8. The CDR3 nucleotides are TGTGCCAGCAGGCTAGCGGTGGGGAGAGAGACCCAGTACTTC. Protein: CASRLAVGRETQYF. The variable domain in full, with the rest retrieved from reference TRBV2 and TRBJ2-5, is EPEVTQTPSHQVTQMGQEVILRCVPISNHLYFYWYRQILGQKVEFLVSFYNNEISEKSEIFDDQFSVERPDGSNFTLKIRSTKLEDSAMYFCASRLAVGRETQYFGPGTRLLVL.

This clone was detected a few times. The V call is TRBV18, the J call TRBJ1-6, with 9 bases lining up with TRBD1. The V and J ends lost 6 bases and 8 bases, in that order; junction bases with no gene match: 11. CDR1 is KGHSH, CDR2 LQKENI, per germline. The CDR3 consists of 16 residues. In nucleotides, the CDR3 is TGTGCCAGCTCCCAATACCTACAGGGGGCGGATTCACCCCTCCACTTT. As protein: CASSQYLQGADSPLHF.

The J gene is TRBJ2-1, the V gene TRBV3-1 (or the pseudogene TRBV3-2); 8 nucleotides line up with TRBD2. Germline V gene data show CDR1 as LGHDT and CDR2 as YNNKEL (reference sequence). The CDR3 is 20 residues long. The trim removed 0 bases at V and 0 bases at J, leaving 13 bases unmatched. The CDR3 nucleotides are TGTGCCAGCAGCCAAGAATCCCCGAGGCGGGAGGAAAGCTCCTACAATGAGCAGTTCTTC. Translating gives CASSQESPRREESSYNEQFF.

V usage is TRBV19 and J usage is TRBJ2-7; 11 bases are a match to TRBD1. Trimming at V came to 7 bases and at J to 5 bases, leaving 7 bases not matched to a gene. This CDR3 is 14 amino acids long. CDR1 LNHDA and CDR2 SQIVND come from the germline V gene (reference sequence). The DNA of the CDR3 is TGTGCCAGTAATCTGGGGACAGGGGGAGACGAGCAGTACTTC. Translation: CASNLGTGGDEQYF.

The CDR3 coding sequence is TGTGCCAGCAGCTTGACAGGGACCCCCCTGGATTCACCCCTCCACTTT. This encodes CASSLTGTPLDSPLHF. The chain uses TRBV7-2 and TRBJ1-6; 7 nucleotides align to TRBD1. The germline V gene encodes CDR1 SGHTA and CDR2 FQGNSA. Unmatched junction bases numbered 10, after V lost 3 bases and J lost 8 bases. The CDR3 consists of 16 residues.

V usage is TRBV7-2 and J usage is TRBJ2-2; tentative D call: TRBD1 (7 bases). Germline V lookup: CDR1 SGHTA, CDR2 FQGNSA. The CDR3 runs to 15 residues. Trimming shortened V by 2 bases and J by 7 bases, and 14 bases separated the two germline ends. CDR3 sequence (DNA): TGTGCCAGCAGCTTACTCGCAGGGGGGATCGGGGAGCTGTTTTTT. Translated: CASSLLAGGIGELFF.

The chain's CDR3 is CATSDAVLAGGYHEQFF. The CDR3 DNA follows: TGTGCCACCAGTGATGCAGTCTTAGCGGGGGGTTACCATGAGCAGTTCTTC. The chain links TRBV24-1 to TRBJ2-1; 10 bases are shared with TRBD2. The V and J ends lost 3 bases and 8 bases, in that order; junction bases with no gene match: 12. CDR1 and CDR2 from the germline V gene are KGHDR and SFDVKD. The CDR3 is made up of 17 amino acids.

The chain employs TRBV29-1 and TRBJ1-4; 7 positions agree with TRBD1. The CDR3 has 16 residues. J gave up 5 bases and V 1 base, and 10 bases lay outside the gene matches. Germline V gene lookup returns CDR1 SQVTM and CDR2 ANQGSEA. CDR3 in amino acids: CSVEGETGKENEKLFF. The CDR3 DNA reads TGCAGCGTTGAAGGGGAGACAGGGAAAGAAAATGAAAAACTGTTTTTT.

This clone showed up just once. The chain is built from TRBV6-5 and TRBJ1-1; D not certain. CDR3 size: 14 residues. CDR1 MNHEY and CDR2 SVGAGI come from the germline V gene. V lost 5 bases to trimming and J lost 5 bases, with 15 bases between them. CDR3 DNA: TGTGCCAGCAGTCCCGGAATGTTGGTGACTGAAGCTTTCTTT. The encoded protein is CASSPGMLVTEAFF.

The V and J genes are TRBV11-3 and TRBJ1-6, with TRBD1 as a possible D gene (5 bases). Germline CDR1 and CDR2: SGHNT and YENEEA. V dropped 3 bases and J dropped 0 bases, with 9 bases sitting between them. This CDR3 has 16 amino acids. DNA for the CDR3: TGTGCCAGCAGCTTTCGGGGGAGCTCCTATAATTCACCCCTCCACTTT. Translation gives CASSFRGSSYNSPLHF.